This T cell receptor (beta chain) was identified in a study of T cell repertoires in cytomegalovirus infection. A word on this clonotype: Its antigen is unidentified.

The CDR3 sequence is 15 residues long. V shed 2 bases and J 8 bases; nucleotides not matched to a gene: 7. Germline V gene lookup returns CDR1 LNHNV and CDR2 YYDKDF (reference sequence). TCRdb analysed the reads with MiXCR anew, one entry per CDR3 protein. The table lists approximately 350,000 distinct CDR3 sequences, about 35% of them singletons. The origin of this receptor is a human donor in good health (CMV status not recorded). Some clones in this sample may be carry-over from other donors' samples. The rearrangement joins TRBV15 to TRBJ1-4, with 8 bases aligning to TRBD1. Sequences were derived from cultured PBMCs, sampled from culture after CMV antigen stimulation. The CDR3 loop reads CATSRRGTGREKLFF. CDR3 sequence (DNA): TGTGCCACCAGCAGACGCGGGACAGGAAGGGAAAAACTGTTTTTT.